These 23 T cell receptor beta chains were all obtained from the same sample, sequenced in a study of radiotherapy plus CTLA-4 blockade in lung cancer. Clones were sequenced by immunoSEQ multiplex PCR, and TCRdb holds only the in-frame ones, with some missing. The sample contains roughly 60,000 clones, around 77% of which appear only once. Sequencing used peripheral blood, obtained from a patient treated with radiotherapy plus ipilimumab. The receptors were sampled from a human donor with non-small cell lung cancer who had a complete response to radiotherapy plus ipilimumab.

The CDR3 DNA reads as TGTGCCAGCAGTGATGACGGGAATGAGCAGTTCTTC. This translates into CASSDDGNEQFF. The gene calls are TRBV2 and TRBJ2-1, with D unclear. This CDR3 region has 12 residues. Trimming left V 3 bases short and J 7 bases short, with 7 bases between. The germline V gene has CDR1 SNHLY and CDR2 FYNNEI.

This chain joins TRBV5-1 and TRBJ2-7; the match to TRBD2 covers 7 bases. V lost 4 bases, J lost 6 bases, and 13 bases stayed unmatched. Per the germline V gene, CDR1 is SGHRS and CDR2 is YFSETQ. This CDR3 contains 15 residues. CDR3 amino acids: CASSESGGRGGEQYF. The CDR3 DNA is TGCGCCAGCAGCGAATCAGGAGGGAGGGGCGGCGAGCAGTACTTC.

The chain has TRBV6-1 and TRBJ1-5; 7 positions agree with TRBD1. CDR1 and CDR2 (germline): MNHNS, SASEGT. V was pared by 4 bases and J by 0 bases, with 3 bases of the junction left unmatched. The CDR3 totals 15 residues. The CDR3 DNA is TGTGCCAGCAGTGTAAACAGGGGTAGCAATCAGCCCCAGCATTTT. Encoded protein: CASSVNRGSNQPQHF.

The CDR3 reads CASSPGDRANTEAFF. CDR3 DNA sequence: TGTGCCAGCAGCCCGGGGGACAGGGCGAACACTGAAGCTTTCTTT. The chain carries TRBV7-6 and TRBJ1-1; 9 nucleotides agree with TRBD1. Germline assignment: CDR1 SGHVS and CDR2 FNYEAQ. This CDR3 has 15 residues. Trimming at V came to 5 bases and at J to 1 base, leaving 5 bases not matched to a gene.

This chain joins TRBV27 and TRBJ1-1; TRBD1 matches 7 bases. After removal of 3 bases from V and 1 base from J, the junction contained 2 bases not matched to a gene. The length of the CDR3 is 14 residues. Germline CDR1 MNHEY, CDR2 SMNVEV (reference sequence). The CDR3 sequence is CASSFRDRNTEAFF. The CDR3, as DNA: TGTGCCAGCAGTTTTCGGGACAGGAACACTGAAGCTTTCTTT.

This clone was observed once. The chain is built from TRBV6-5 and TRBJ2-7, with a weak D call TRBD2 (5 bases). Germline assignment: CDR1 MNHEY and CDR2 SVGAGI. V was shortened by 6 bases and J by 5 bases, with 14 bases between the two germline ends. CDR3 size: 13 residues. CDR3 in amino acids: CASSSPGDHEQYF. The CDR3 coding sequence is TGTGCCAGCAGCTCCCCCGGGGATCACGAGCAGTACTTC.

This chain connects TRBV9 to TRBJ2-7; D perhaps matches TRBD2 (7 bases). Germline CDR1 and CDR2: SGDLS and YYNGEE. This CDR3 is built from 18 residues. V lost 1 base and J lost 5, with 25 bases in between. CDR3 DNA: TGTGCCAGCAGCGTATCCCCCTACCTGGGAGGGGGAGGGCACGAGCAGTACTTC. Protein product: CASSVSPYLGGGGHEQYF.

Notes on this clone: Different DNA sequences within this sample yield the same CDR3. The chain couples TRBV11-2 to TRBJ2-6; no definite D call. In germline, CDR1 is SGHAT, CDR2 FQNNGV. CDR3 size: 16 residues. Trimming pared 2 bases from V and 0 bases from J, leaving 8 bases between. Here the CDR3 reads CASSLSQVSGANVLTF. In nucleotides, the CDR3 is TGTGCCAGCAGCTTATCTCAGGTCTCTGGGGCCAACGTCCTGACTTTC. The whole variable domain, filled in from reference TRBV11-2 and TRBJ2-6, reads EAGVAQSPRYKIIEKRQSVAFWCNPISGHATLYWYQQILGQGPKLLIQFQNNGVVDDSQLPKDRFSAERLKGVDSTLKIQPAKLEDSAVYLCASSLSQVSGANVLTFGAGSRLTVL.

CDR3 nucleotide sequence: TGTGCCAGCAGCTTAACAGGGGTGGGGAATGAGCAGTTCTTC. Its translation: CASSLTGVGNEQFF. The chain employs TRBV7-9 and TRBJ2-1; 7 bases agree with TRBD1. V was clipped by 2 bases and J by 7 bases; unmatched bases: 5. The CDR3 contains 14 residues. The germline gives CDR1 SEHNR, CDR2 FQNEAQ (reference sequence).

This chain links TRBV2 with TRBJ1-2; TRBD1 agrees at 7 bases. The CDR3 has 13 amino acids. Germline lookup yields CDR1 SNHLY and CDR2 FYNNEI. With V trimmed by 1 base and J by 4 bases, 0 bases remained unmatched. CDR3 in DNA: TGTGCCAGCAGTGAAGACAGGGGCTATGGCTACACCTTC. As protein: CASSEDRGYGYTF.

CDR3 in amino acids: CASSEYLQGASSPLHF. DNA of the CDR3: TGTGCCAGCAGTGAATACTTACAGGGGGCGTCCTCACCCCTCCACTTT. The V call is TRBV6-1, the J call TRBJ1-6; 9 bases line up with TRBD1. The V and J ends lost 2 bases and 10 bases, in that order; junction bases with no gene match: 9. This CDR3 has 16 residues. Germline assignment: CDR1 MNHNS and CDR2 SASEGT.

This sequence joins TRBV2 and TRBJ2-1; 14 positions agree with TRBD2. V was clipped by 7 bases and J by 9 bases; unmatched bases: 8. The CDR3 loop spans 15 amino acids. From germline, CDR1 is SNHLY and CDR2 FYNNEI. The CDR3 is CASNRLAGGVGEQFF. CDR3 coding DNA: TGTGCCAGCAACCGACTAGCGGGAGGGGTAGGTGAGCAGTTCTTC.

The chain has TRBV23-1 and TRBJ2-7; D ambiguous. TRBV23-1 is given ORF status, its function remaining uncertain. Trimming left V 7 bases short and J 10 bases short, with 20 bases between. The CDR3 spans 13 residues. The CDR3 region has the DNA TGCGCCAGCACCATATATCCCAGTAGCCCACAGTACTTC. This gives the protein CASTIYPSSPQYF.

This sequence joins TRBV19 and TRBJ1-1; unclear D gene. V lost 5 bases and J 1 base, leaving 8 bases between the germline ends. The CDR3 is made up of 13 amino acids. Germline CDR1 reads LNHDA; CDR2 reads SQIVND (reference sequence). As DNA, the CDR3 is TGTGCCAGTAGTCCAAACTCGAACACTGAAGCTTTCTTT. Amino acids: CASSPNSNTEAFF.

The chain has TRBV11-2 and TRBJ2-3; D ambiguous. Per germline, CDR1 SGHAT and CDR2 FQNNGV. CDR3 length equals 12 residues. V lost 5 bases and J 0 bases, leaving 3 bases between the germline ends. The CDR3 nucleotides read TGTGCCAGCAGCCTGAGCACAGATACGCAGTATTTT. Its translation: CASSLSTDTQYF.

The V gene is TRBV6-1, the J gene TRBJ1-2; D might be TRBD1 (6 bases). The CDR3 extends over 13 amino acids. Germline assignment: CDR1 MNHNS and CDR2 SASEGT. V gave up 6 bases and J gave up 3 bases, with 11 bases separating them. For the CDR3, the DNA is TGTGCCAGCAGCGGGGGGCACGACTATGGCTACACCTTC. It yields the protein CASSGGHDYGYTF.

The genes are TRBV6-5 and TRBJ2-2; D might be TRBD2 (6 bases). The CDR3 totals 14 residues. Per germline, CDR1 MNHEY and CDR2 SVGAGI. V lost 7 bases and J lost 5, with 14 bases in between. This chain's CDR3 is CASTLGGWTGELFF. DNA of the CDR3: TGTGCCAGCACCCTCGGGGGATGGACCGGGGAGCTGTTTTTT.

The chain is built from TRBV18 and TRBJ1-6; D not resolved. Per germline, CDR1 KGHSH and CDR2 LQKENI. Trimming cost V 3 bases and J 6 bases, with 9 bases left between them. This CDR3 is built from 14 residues. The CDR3 reads CASSPLEGNSPLHF. The CDR3 bases are TGTGCCAGCTCACCGCTAGAGGGTAATTCACCCCTCCACTTT.

This chain uses TRBV11-2 with TRBJ1-3; TRBD1 matches 9 bases. The CDR3 is 16 residues long. V was pared by 2 bases and J by 8 bases, with 10 bases of the junction left unmatched. Germline V gene data show CDR1 as SGHAT and CDR2 as FQNNGV. The CDR3 sequence: CASSLRTGVMLDTIYF. The CDR3 DNA sequence: TGTGCCAGCAGCTTAAGGACAGGGGTTATGTTGGACACCATATATTTT.

The V and J genes are TRBV7-2 and TRBJ2-1, with D possibly matching TRBD2 (7 bases). The CDR3 length is 16 residues. Germline V gene sequence: CDR1 SGHTA, CDR2 FQGNSA. V was cut by 5 bases and J by 0 bases, with 14 bases left in between. The CDR3 loop reads CASSQRGALSYNEQFF. CDR3 DNA: TGTGCCAGCAGCCAACGGGGGGCCCTCTCCTACAATGAGCAGTTCTTC.

The chain carries TRBV27 and TRBJ1-3; no firm D call. The V gene's germline CDR1 is MNHEY and CDR2 SMNVEV (reference sequence). V was trimmed by 5 bases and J by 4 bases, leaving 15 bases between them. CDR3 size: 15 residues. CDR3 in amino acids: CASSPHGPGGNTIYF. In DNA, the CDR3 is TGTGCCAGCAGTCCCCACGGTCCAGGCGGAAACACCATATATTTT.

The genes are TRBV6-6 and TRBJ1-5; D might be TRBD1 (5 bases). Trimming pared 5 bases from V and 2 bases from J, leaving 13 bases between. Germline values: CDR1 MNHNY, CDR2 SVGAGI (reference sequence). CDR3 length equals 15 residues. CDR3 nucleotides: TGTGCCAGCAGTCCTCAGGGTACGGGCAATCAGCCCCAGCATTTT. As protein: CASSPQGTGNQPQHF.

The chain couples TRBV5-4 to TRBJ2-1, with 11 bases that match TRBD2. Germline V gives CDR1 SGHNT, CDR2 YYREEE (reference sequence). The V segment lost 3 bases and the J segment 3 bases; nucleotides outside the gene matches: 2. The CDR3 contains 15 residues. CDR3 nucleotides: TGTGCCAGCAGCTCGGGACTAGCGGTCTACAATGAGCAGTTCTTC. Its protein product is CASSSGLAVYNEQFF.